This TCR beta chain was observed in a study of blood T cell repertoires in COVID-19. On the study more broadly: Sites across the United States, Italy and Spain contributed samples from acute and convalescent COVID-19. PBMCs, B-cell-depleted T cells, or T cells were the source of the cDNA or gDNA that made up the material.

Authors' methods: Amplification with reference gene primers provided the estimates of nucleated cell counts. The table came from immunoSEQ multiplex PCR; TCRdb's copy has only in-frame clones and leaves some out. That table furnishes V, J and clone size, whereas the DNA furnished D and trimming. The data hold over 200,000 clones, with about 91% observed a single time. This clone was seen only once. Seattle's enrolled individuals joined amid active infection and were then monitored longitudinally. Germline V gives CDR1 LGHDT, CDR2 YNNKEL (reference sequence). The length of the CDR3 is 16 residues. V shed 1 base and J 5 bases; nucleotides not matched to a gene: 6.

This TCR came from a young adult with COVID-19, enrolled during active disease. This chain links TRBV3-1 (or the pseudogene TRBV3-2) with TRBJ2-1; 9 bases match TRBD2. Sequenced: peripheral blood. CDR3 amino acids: CASSQGRLADNNEQFF. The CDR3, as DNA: TGTGCCAGCAGCCAAGGCCGACTAGCGGATAACAATGAGCAGTTCTTC.